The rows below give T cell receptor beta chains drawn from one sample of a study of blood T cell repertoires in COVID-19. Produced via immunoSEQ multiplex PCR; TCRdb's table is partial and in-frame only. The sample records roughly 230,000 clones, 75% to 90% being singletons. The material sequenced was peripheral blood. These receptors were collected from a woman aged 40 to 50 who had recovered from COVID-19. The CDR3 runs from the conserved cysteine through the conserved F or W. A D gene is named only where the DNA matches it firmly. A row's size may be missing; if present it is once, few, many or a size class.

TGCGCCAGCAGCCAAGGACTAGCGCCGAACACCGGGGAGCTGTTTTTT,CASSQGLAPNTGELFF,TRBD2,.,TRBJ2-2,TRBV5-1
TGTGCCACCAGTGTCGATAGCGGGAGACAAGAGACCCAGTACTTC,CATSVDSGRQETQYF,TRBD2,.,TRBJ2-5,TRBV24-1
TGTGCCAGCAGCCCAAACCTCAGGGACAGGCATAATGAAAAACTGTTTTTT,CASSPNLRDRHNEKLFF,TRBD1,.,TRBJ1-4,TRBV7-9
TGTGCCAGTAGTATTCGGCAGGGGGCCGGTGGGACTGAAGCTTTCTTT,CASSIRQGAGGTEAFF,TRBD1,.,TRBJ1-1,TRBV19
TGTGCCAGCAGCTTTTTTCTTCGACTAGCAGGTCACGGAGCAGATACGCAGTATTTT,CASSFFLRLAGHGADTQYF,TRBD2,.,TRBJ2-3,TRBV5-5
TGCGCCAGCAGACAGAGGACGGGACAGATTAATTCACCCCTCCACTTT,CASRQRTGQINSPLHF,TRBD1,few,TRBJ1-6,TRBV10-1
TGTGCCAGCACCGAGGCGCGAGAGCAGTACTTC,CASTEAREQYF,.,.,TRBJ2-7,TRBV12-3/TRBV12-4
TGTGCCAGCACCCGCGATCCCCCAGGGTCCAAAAACATTCAGTACTTC,CASTRDPPGSKNIQYF,.,.,TRBJ2-4,TRBV2
TGCAGCGTTAGATTACCGGGACAGGGGCTTCCCGGTGAGCAGTTCTTC,CSVRLPGQGLPGEQFF,TRBD1,once,TRBJ2-1,TRBV29-1
TGTGCCAGCAGCTACTCCGGGACAGTCGATTCACCCCTCCACTTT,CASSYSGTVDSPLHF,TRBD1,.,TRBJ1-6,TRBV5-5
TGTGCCAGCAGCCCAAGACTAGCGGGCGGATTGGGCACCGGGGAGCTGTTTTTT,CASSPRLAGGLGTGELFF,TRBD2,.,TRBJ2-2,TRBV14
TGTGCCAGCTCACCACCGGGACAGAACACCGGGGAGCTGTTTTTT,CASSPPGQNTGELFF,.,once,TRBJ2-2,TRBV18
TGTGCCAGCTCACCATACCCGGCGCAAGGAGGCTCCTACAATGAGCAGTTCTTC,CASSPYPAQGGSYNEQFF,.,.,TRBJ2-1,TRBV18
TGTGCCTCCGGGCAGGGGCCCGGTGGCTACACCTTC,CASGQGPGGYTF,.,.,TRBJ1-2,TRBV19
TGCGCCAGCAGCCCAGAATTACTAGCGGCGAACACCGGGGAGCTGTTTTTT,CASSPELLAANTGELFF,TRBD2,.,TRBJ2-2,TRBV5-1
TGCAGTGCTAGTATGGGTGGTCGGGATGGCTACACCTTC,CSASMGGRDGYTF,.,.,TRBJ1-2,TRBV20-1
TGTGCCAGCAGCTCGGAGGGACGTTCAGATACGCAGTATTTT,CASSSEGRSDTQYF,.,.,TRBJ2-3,TRBV7-8
TGTGCCAGCAGCTCACGGACAGGGGAGGGAGAAAAACTGTTTTTT,CASSSRTGEGEKLFF,TRBD1,once,TRBJ1-4,TRBV7-9
TGTGCCAGCAGTTTATCGTGGGTTCCGGGGGTCGGCCGAGCTTTCTTT,CASSLSWVPGVGRAFF,.,.,TRBJ1-1,TRBV27
TGCAGTGCTAGTCGCCTACAGGAGGGCGAAAAACTGTTTTTT,CSASRLQEGEKLFF,.,.,TRBJ1-4,TRBV20-1
TGTGCCAGCAGTTTATCACCGGGGATCACAGATACGCAGTATTTT,CASSLSPGITDTQYF,.,.,TRBJ2-3,TRBV27
TGTGCCATCAGGACCGGGACAGGCCCCCACAATCAGCAGTTCTTC,CAIRTGTGPHNQQFF,TRBD1,.,TRBJ2-1,TRBV10-3
TGTGCCAGCAGTGAACGGGTGGACAGCCCCACAGATACGCAGTATTTT,CASSERVDSPTDTQYF,.,.,TRBJ2-3,TRBV2
TGTGCCAGCAGCGCCCGGGACAGGCCCTCCTACAATGAGCAGTTCTTC,CASSARDRPSYNEQFF,TRBD1,once,TRBJ2-1,TRBV7-9
TGTGCCAGCGACGGATCCACAGGGGGAAAAGGAACTGAAGCTTTCTTT,CASDGSTGGKGTEAFF,TRBD1,.,TRBJ1-1,TRBV28
TGTGCCAGCAACTTTCCACCAGTGTACCAAGAGACCCAGTACTTC,CASNFPPVYQETQYF,.,.,TRBJ2-5,TRBV7-9
TGTGCCAGCAGTTTGATAGGGAGGGTTCAGCCCCAGCATTTT,CASSLIGRVQPQHF,.,.,TRBJ1-5,TRBV28
TGCGCCAGCAGTGGGAGCATGAACACTGAAGCTTTCTTT,CASSGSMNTEAFF,.,.,TRBJ1-1,TRBV10-1
TGTGCCAGTAGTATAGCGCGGGGGGCGACCTACGAGCAGTACTTC,CASSIARGATYEQYF,TRBD2,.,TRBJ2-7,TRBV19
TGTGCCAGCAGCAAAGATGGCAAAGGGGGCCCATGCCGACGTCGGAACTATGGCTACACCTTC,CASSKDGKGGPCRRRNYGYTF,.,.,TRBJ1-2,TRBV21-1
TGTGCCAGCAGTCTAACCTCCGGGACAGGGATTGACAATCAGCCCCAGCATTTT,CASSLTSGTGIDNQPQHF,TRBD1,.,TRBJ1-5,TRBV28
TGTGCCAGCAGCCATCAGAATGAGCAGTTCTTC,CASSHQNEQFF,.,.,TRBJ2-1,TRBV5-8
TGTGCCAGCTCTTACAGTTATGGCTACACCTTC,CASSYSYGYTF,.,.,TRBJ1-2,TRBV18
TGTGCCAGCAGCACCGATCCGGGGACTAGCGGCTATAGCACAGATACGCAGTATTTT,CASSTDPGTSGYSTDTQYF,TRBD2,once,TRBJ2-3,TRBV28
TGCGCCAGCAGCCTCACACGACAGTACAATGAGCAGTTCTTC,CASSLTRQYNEQFF,.,.,TRBJ2-1,TRBV4-1
TGTGCCAGCAGTGTAACGAGACAGGGGTTTGGCGAGCAGTACTTC,CASSVTRQGFGEQYF,TRBD1,.,TRBJ2-7,TRBV2
TGTGCCAGCAGCTTCCCAGGGGACGAGTACTATGGCTACACCTTC,CASSFPGDEYYGYTF,.,.,TRBJ1-2,TRBV11-2
TGTGCCAGCAGCTCTTCAGGGAATGGCTACACCTTC,CASSSSGNGYTF,.,.,TRBJ1-2,TRBV5-4
TGTGCCAGCAAGACCCCTGGACAGGGAGGTTCACCCCTCCACTTT,CASKTPGQGGSPLHF,TRBD1,.,TRBJ1-6,TRBV6-5
TGTGCCAGCACCCTCCCGGGGAATTCACCCCTCCACTTT,CASTLPGNSPLHF,.,.,TRBJ1-6,TRBV28
TGTGCCAGCACTGGAGAAACCCGGGATCTGTTCTTC,CASTGETRDLFF,.,.,TRBJ2-1,TRBV2
TGTGCCAGCAGTGTGGACAGGGGGACAGATACGCAGTATTTT,CASSVDRGTDTQYF,TRBD1,.,TRBJ2-3,TRBV2
TGCGCCAGCACACGACAGCCGGGCACTGAAGCTTTCTTT,CASTRQPGTEAFF,.,.,TRBJ1-1,TRBV5-1
TGTGCCAGCAGTTTCCCGGGATTGGAGACCCAGTACTTC,CASSFPGLETQYF,.,few,TRBJ2-5,TRBV6-6
TGTGCCAGCAGTCTAAGGGGGAACTATGGCTACACCTTC,CASSLRGNYGYTF,.,.,TRBJ1-2,TRBV28
TGTGCCAGCAGTGACTTTATGGACAGCTCTGGGGCCAACGTCCTGACTTTC,CASSDFMDSSGANVLTF,.,.,TRBJ2-6,TRBV28
TGTGCCAGCAGTGAGCTCGCCCGGAAACTGTTTTTT,CASSELARKLFF,.,.,TRBJ1-4,TRBV6-1
TGTGCCAGCAGCTTAGATCGCAGTTCTAATGAAAAACTGTTTTTT,CASSLDRSSNEKLFF,.,.,TRBJ1-4,TRBV7-9
TGCGCCAGCAGCCAGACAGGGGCTCCAGATACGCAGTATTTT,CASSQTGAPDTQYF,TRBD1,.,TRBJ2-3,TRBV10-2
TGTGCCAGCAGCACACTACGGGACAGGGGGTGGAATGAGCAGTTCTTC,CASSTLRDRGWNEQFF,TRBD1,.,TRBJ2-1,TRBV11-2
TGTGCCAGCTCACCCCGACGGGGGGGGACCTACAATGAGCAGTTCTTC,CASSPRRGGTYNEQFF,TRBD2,.,TRBJ2-1,TRBV18
TGTGCCAGCTCACAGACTAGAGGCGAGACCCAGTACTTC,CASSQTRGETQYF,.,.,TRBJ2-5,TRBV18
TGTGCCAGCACCACGGGGCGGGGTGAAAAACTGTTTTTT,CASTTGRGEKLFF,.,.,TRBJ1-4,TRBV28
TGTGCCAACCACCGGGACAGGGATAATTCACCCCTCCACTTT,CANHRDRDNSPLHF,TRBD1,.,TRBJ1-6,TRBV2
TGTGCCAGCAGTTACTGGGGGGATCCCTCCTACAATGAGCAGTTCTTC,CASSYWGDPSYNEQFF,.,once,TRBJ2-1,TRBV6-5
TGTGCCAGCACGAACGGTGGGGCCAACGTCCTGACTTTC,CASTNGGANVLTF,.,.,TRBJ2-6,TRBV6-5
TGTGCCAGCAGCTTGACCCGTACGTTGGGGGGCACTGAAGCTTTCTTT,CASSLTRTLGGTEAFF,.,.,TRBJ1-1,TRBV5-4
TGTGCCATAGGGGGTCTTAATGAAAAACTGTTTTTT,CAIGGLNEKLFF,.,once,TRBJ1-4,TRBV10-3